This TCR beta chain was identified during a study of cytomegalovirus exposure and HLA in healthy donors. Study-wide results and caveats: What was likely a sequencing artifact was a cluster of highly shared sequence variants. Previous analysis showed most TCR beta V segments were productive about 87% or about 30% of the time.

This CDR3 has 13 residues. Germline loops: CDR1 MDHEN, CDR2 SYDVKM. V lost 5 bases and J 6 bases, leaving 13 bases between the germline ends. Primers for the PCR totalled 60 Vbeta and 13 Jbeta. Clones were read by immunoSEQ multiplex PCR, and TCRdb kept only the in-frame ones, dropping some. Of around 100,000 clones listed, less than 70% are singletons. On this clone: Its antigen is undetermined.

The receptor was isolated from a woman under 40 in good health and CMV-seronegative. Source material: PBMCs. The rearrangement links TRBV28 to TRBJ1-2, with TRBD1 as a possible D gene (6 bases). The CDR3 DNA reads TGTGCCAGCAGTGTAAATCCAGGGGATGGCTACACCTTC. Translating gives CASSVNPGDGYTF.